The present T cell receptor beta chain was sequenced within a study of vaccination and CD4 T cells after COVID-19. Whole-study context: PCR on nasal swabs identified SARS-CoV-2 in convalescent patients, of whom nine were mild and one severe.

Documented treatment: roughly 10-day PBMC culture with coronavirus spike peptide pools or control peptides (ViraFEST assay). CDR3 length: 12 residues. Deletions cut 5 bases from V and 0 bases from J, with 5 bases between. From germline, CDR1 is DFQATT and CDR2 SNEGSKA (reference sequence). A word on this clonotype: The target antigen is unknown.

Notes on the study in general: When vaccine-specific clones from convalescent patients were examined, 304 of 307 were spike mono-reactive.

The Oncomine TCR Beta short-read assay was applied to DNA of cultured CD4+ T cells. Genomic DNA was isolated from CD4+ T cells that had been cultured. TCRdb fed the PCR reads into MiXCR, producing one record per CDR3 protein. The data hold roughly 13,000 distinct CDR3 sequences, with 20% to 25% observed a single time. The chain recombines TRBV20-1 with TRBJ1-5; D gene ambiguous. Sequences were derived from CD4+ T cells from blood, cultured in vitro, sampled after SARS-CoV-2 vaccination. The sequence derives from a human donor who had recovered from COVID-19. CDR3 amino acids: CSAGHSNQPQHF. CDR3 DNA: TGCAGTGCTGGGCATAGCAATCAGCCCCAGCATTTT.